This T cell receptor beta chain is drawn from a study of stem cell transplantation in POMP-related autoinflammatory disease. Looking at the study overall: Impaired MHC class I-dependent CD8+ differentiation was hypothesized from defective thymoproteasomes. Through one year post-transplant, neutrophils and platelets were 100% of graft donor origin.

The CDR3 is 16 residues long. Trimming removed 2 bases from V and 0 bases from J; junction bases left unmatched: 5. CDR1 and CDR2 (germline): WNHNN, SYGVQD (reference sequence). PRAID combined immunodeficiency and autoinflammation. Using immunoSEQ multiplex PCR, the repertoire was profiled, and TCRdb retains in-frame clones only, with some absent. There are tens of thousands of clones in the sample; roughly 90% occur only once, and about 0.66% lies in the top ten. Sequenced here: CD4+ T cells from PBMCs, sampled after stem cell transplantation. The V call is TRBV10-1, the J call TRBJ2-3; 7 nucleotides line up with TRBD2. The receptor's source is a human patient with POMP-related autoinflammation and immune dysregulation (PRAID). Some of the T cells may derive from the graft donor. CDR3: CASSESGASSTDTQYF. CDR3 sequence (DNA): TGCGCCAGCAGTGAGAGCGGGGCCTCTAGCACAGATACGCAGTATTTT.